This T cell receptor (beta chain) originates from a study of blood T cell repertoires in COVID-19. Study information: Material from acute and convalescent COVID-19 was sourced from the United States, Italy and Spain. Sources were T cells, B-cell-depleted T cells, or PBMCs; the material itself was cDNA or gDNA.

Germline V CDR1 and CDR2: SGHKS, YYEKEE (reference sequence). V lost 3 bases to trimming and J lost 8 bases; unmatched junction nucleotides: 12. CDR3 length: 16 amino acids. In the original processing: Amplified reference gene primers provided the basis for estimating nucleated cell counts. Some clones are missing from TCRdb's copy, which holds only in-frame ones; the method was immunoSEQ multiplex PCR. The DNA was the basis for D and trimming; V, J and clone size are from that table. The sample lists some 50,000 clones; around 82% were seen once. This TCR was sampled from an elderly woman with acute or convalescent COVID-19. V and J are TRBV5-5 and TRBJ1-4; 8 bases fit TRBD1. Sequences were obtained from peripheral blood. The CDR3 sequence is CASSSIRQGLDEKLFF. In nucleotides, the CDR3 is TGTGCCAGCAGCTCGATAAGACAGGGGTTAGACGAAAAACTGTTTTTT.